The 30 T cell receptor beta chains in this list originate from one sample, sequenced in a study of memory B cells and T cells in multiple sclerosis. This table comes from immunoSEQ multiplex PCR, and its TCRdb copy is limited to in-frame clones, with some not included. Here the sample spans 12,000 to 15,000 clones, almost 70% being singletons. The specimen was memory (CD45RO+) CD4+ T cells from blood. These receptor sequences come from a human donor with multiple sclerosis.

This chain connects TRBV2 to TRBJ1-2; no reliable D call. The length of the CDR3 is 12 residues. CDR1 and CDR2 (germline): SNHLY, FYNNEI. Trimming pared 0 bases from V and 5 bases from J, leaving 4 bases between. Written as DNA, the CDR3 is TGTGCCAGCAGTGAAGCGCGTTATGGCTACACCTTC. Translating gives CASSEARYGYTF.

The chain links TRBV6-5 to TRBJ1-3; D not certain. The CDR3 contains 15 residues. V shed 6 bases and J shed 0 bases, with 12 bases lying between them. CDR1 and CDR2 (germline): MNHEY, SVGAGI. The CDR3 region has the DNA TGTGCCAGCAGGCCCAGCGTTGGCTCTGGAAACACCATATATTTT. This gives the protein CASRPSVGSGNTIYF.

The DNA for the CDR3 is TGTGCCAGCGAACTTACCTACGAGCAGTACTTC. It yields the protein CASELTYEQYF. The chain recombines TRBV6-1 with TRBJ2-7; D not certain. V lost 8 bases and J 2 bases, leaving 7 bases between the germline ends. CDR1 and CDR2 from the germline V gene are MNHNS and SASEGT. CDR3 length equals 11 residues.

The chain has TRBV9 and TRBJ1-6; TRBD1 matches at 9 bases. Germline V gives CDR1 SGDLS, CDR2 YYNGEE. J gave up 10 bases and V 0 bases, and 5 bases lay outside the gene matches. CDR3 length: 15 residues. In DNA, the CDR3 is TGTGCCAGCAGCGTAGCGTGGACAGGGGAGTCACCCCTCCACTTT. Its translation is CASSVAWTGESPLHF.

This chain connects TRBV6-5 to TRBJ1-3, with D perhaps TRBD1 (5 bases). There are 13 residues in the CDR3. Germline CDR1 is MNHEY and CDR2 is SVGAGI. V shed 7 bases and J shed 8 bases, with 15 bases lying between them. The CDR3 region is CASTPPGGDTIYF. The CDR3 coding sequence is TGTGCCAGCACCCCCCCGGGGGGAGACACCATATATTTT.

The chain joins TRBV30 to TRBJ2-1; D uncertain. Trimming took 2 bases from V and 9 from J, leaving 11 bases between them. The CDR3 is made up of 12 amino acids. Germline loops: CDR1 GTSNPN, CDR2 SVGIG (reference sequence). The CDR3 reads CAWSPQKLEQFF. In nucleotides, the CDR3 is TGTGCCTGGAGTCCCCAAAAGCTTGAGCAGTTCTTC.

The genes are TRBV6-6 and TRBJ1-3; 7 nucleotides agree with TRBD1. Germline trimming cut 2 bases from V and 2 bases from J; bases unmatched to any gene: 3. This CDR3 has 15 residues. Germline CDR1 reads MNHNY; CDR2 reads SVGAGI (reference sequence). The CDR3 is CASSYPGQPGNTIYF. CDR3 nucleotides: TGTGCCAGCAGTTACCCGGGACAGCCTGGAAACACCATATATTTT.

This clone turned up a few times. This chain links TRBV12-1 with TRBJ1-2; TRBD1, the table's D call, lacks a check against the DNA. TRBV12-1 is shown as a pseudogene. The CDR3 loop spans 15 amino acids. The CDR3 nucleotides are TGTGCCAGCAGCTCCAGGACAGGGGATTCTCCTGGCTACACCTTC. Protein: CASSSRTGDSPGYTF.

The chain is built from TRBV19 and TRBJ1-5; D possibly corresponds to TRBD1 (5 bases). Trimming shortened V by 5 bases and J by 2 bases, and 13 bases separated the two germline ends. Germline CDR1 is LNHDA and CDR2 is SQIVND (reference sequence). This CDR3 contains 15 residues. CDR3 amino acids: CASSSGWGGNQPQHF. CDR3 coding DNA: TGTGCCAGTAGTTCTGGGTGGGGGGGCAATCAGCCCCAGCATTTT.

This clone was counted only a few times. V is TRBV27 and J is TRBJ2-1; 12 bases are shared with TRBD2. The CDR3 is 16 residues long. The ends lost 7 bases at V and 6 bases at J; junction bases unmatched: 10. Germline V CDR1 and CDR2: MNHEY, SMNVEV (reference sequence). CDR3 DNA sequence: TGTGCCAGCATCCTTTCTTGGACTAGCGGGACCAATGAGCAGTTCTTC. It yields the protein CASILSWTSGTNEQFF.

V gene TRBV6-1 combines with J gene TRBJ1-1; D might be TRBD1 (6 bases). The CDR3 contains 15 residues. CDR1 and CDR2 from the germline V gene are MNHNS and SASEGT. V lost 4 bases and J 4 bases, leaving 16 bases between the germline ends. The CDR3 here is CASSAPEQGITEAFF. CDR3 nucleotide sequence: TGTGCCAGCAGTGCCCCAGAACAGGGAATCACTGAAGCTTTCTTT.

V usage is TRBV6-1 and J usage is TRBJ2-5; no firm D call. The CDR3 sequence is 12 residues long. Germline V gives CDR1 MNHNS, CDR2 SASEGT. The V end lost 7 bases, the J end lost 5 bases, and 11 bases lay between the germline ends. CDR3 in amino acids: CASTPYRETQYF. For the CDR3, the DNA is TGTGCCAGCACCCCGTACCGGGAGACCCAGTACTTC.

V and J are TRBV7-6 and TRBJ2-7; no firm D call. V lost 1 base, J lost 3 bases, and 13 bases lay in between. The CDR3 totals 15 residues. Germline V gene sequence: CDR1 SGHVS, CDR2 FNYEAQ. CDR3 in amino acids: CASSLEAALVYEQYF. The DNA for the CDR3 is TGTGCCAGCAGCTTAGAGGCGGCCCTGGTCTACGAGCAGTACTTC.

This clone has just a few counts. The gene calls are TRBV6-6 and TRBJ1-4, with 11 positions matching TRBD1. The CDR3 is 14 residues long. CDR1 MNHNY and CDR2 SVGAGI come from the germline V gene (reference sequence). V lost 6 bases, J lost 10 bases, and 7 bases stayed unmatched. The CDR3 region is CASSPPGQGVKLFF. In DNA, the CDR3 is TGTGCCAGCAGCCCTCCGGGACAGGGGGTAAAACTGTTTTTT.

This chain connects TRBV2 to TRBJ1-1; 10 nucleotides line up with TRBD1. V was pared by 7 bases and J by 4 bases, with 6 bases of the junction left unmatched. CDR3 size: 14 residues. Germline loops: CDR1 SNHLY, CDR2 FYNNEI. The DNA of the CDR3 is TGTGCCAGCATTAGGGACAGGGGCAGCACTGAAGCTTTCTTT. Protein sequence: CASIRDRGSTEAFF.

This clone was counted once. The CDR3 sequence: CASSRTGSTGELFF. The DNA of the CDR3 is TGTGCCAGCTCCAGGACAGGGAGCACCGGGGAGCTGTTTTTT. V usage is TRBV27 and J usage is TRBJ2-2, with TRBD1 matching 8 bases. This CDR3 contains 14 residues. Germline V CDR1 and CDR2: MNHEY, SMNVEV (reference sequence). V was clipped by 8 bases and J by 4 bases; unmatched bases: 6.

This clone was seen just once. This chain connects TRBV20-1 to TRBJ2-7, with unresolved D. Germline V gene lookup returns CDR1 DFQATT and CDR2 SNEGSKA (reference sequence). This CDR3 spans 11 amino acids. V was cut by 3 bases and J by 6 bases, with 9 bases left in between. In DNA form, the CDR3 reads TGCAGTGCTAGCCCCCAGGTCGAGCAGTACTTC. The encoded protein is CSASPQVEQYF.

The chain couples TRBV5-1 to TRBJ1-2; TRBD1 might be the D (6 bases). Germline lookup yields CDR1 SGHRS and CDR2 YFSETQ. Deletions cut 2 bases from V and 3 bases from J, with 8 bases between. The CDR3 runs 13 residues. The CDR3 DNA sequence: TGCGCCAGCAGCTTCGCAGGGGACTATGGCTACACCTTC. Translation gives CASSFAGDYGYTF.

The chain carries TRBV29-1 and TRBJ1-1; 8 bases match TRBD1. CDR1 SQVTM and CDR2 ANQGSEA come from the germline V gene. The ends lost 2 bases at V and 3 bases at J; junction bases unmatched: 5. The CDR3 has 14 amino acids. CDR3 region: CSVERGRGHTEAFF. The CDR3 coding sequence is TGCAGCGTTGAAAGGGGCAGGGGGCACACTGAAGCTTTCTTT.

The chain is built from TRBV6-5 and TRBJ2-1; the D gene is possibly TRBD1 (5 bases). Germline CDR1 reads MNHEY; CDR2 reads SVGAGI. The CDR3 spans 15 residues. V lost 5 bases, J lost 5 bases, and 16 bases lay in between. CDR3 DNA: TGTGCCAGCAGTCCCCAGGGATGGGAAAACAATGAGCAGTTCTTC. It specifies CASSPQGWENNEQFF.

The chain is built from TRBV7-2 and TRBJ2-3, with TRBD2 matching 9 bases. Germline CDR1 reads SGHTA; CDR2 reads FQGNSA. There are 15 residues in the CDR3. Trimming at V came to 0 bases and at J to 6 bases, leaving 4 bases not matched to a gene. CDR3 sequence reads: CASSLAAGGSDTQYF. In DNA, the CDR3 is TGTGCCAGCAGCTTAGCAGCGGGAGGCTCGGATACGCAGTATTTT.

CDR3 protein: CASSAGGTYEQYF. In nucleotides, the CDR3 is TGTGCCAGCAGCGCCGGGGGGACCTACGAGCAGTACTTC. V is TRBV5-6 and J is TRBJ2-7; 7 bases map to TRBD2. The CDR3 runs to 13 residues. Losses at the gene ends were 4 bases for V and 2 bases for J; bases not matched to a gene: 3. CDR1 and CDR2 from the germline V gene are SGHDT and YYEEEE.

This clone is medium-sized in the sample. This chain connects TRBV10-1 to TRBJ1-1, with D possibly matching TRBD1 (5 bases). V lost 6 bases, J lost 7 bases, and 15 bases lay in between. The CDR3 covers 13 residues. Germline values: CDR1 WNHNN, CDR2 SYGVQD (reference sequence). The CDR3 protein is CASRADSQLEAFF. In nucleotides, the CDR3 is TGCGCCAGCAGAGCAGACAGCCAACTTGAAGCTTTCTTT.

This chain links TRBV29-1 with TRBJ2-5; 9 bases fit TRBD1. The length of the CDR3 is 12 residues. Trimming removed 5 bases from V and 12 bases from J; junction bases left unmatched: 10. The V gene's germline CDR1 is SQVTM and CDR2 ANQGSEA. The CDR3 spells CSVKGQGLEEYF. CDR3 coding DNA: TGCAGCGTTAAGGGACAGGGCCTTGAGGAGTACTTC.

Here the CDR3 reads CASSAATGGGYGETQYF. For the CDR3, the DNA is TGTGCCAGTAGTGCCGCAACAGGGGGCGGATATGGAGAGACCCAGTACTTC. The chain uses TRBV19 and TRBJ2-5, with 9 positions matching TRBD1. Germline CDR1 and CDR2: LNHDA and SQIVND (reference sequence). Trimming took 5 bases from V and 4 from J; bases not matched to a gene: 14. This CDR3 has 17 amino acids.

The chain employs TRBV5-4 and TRBJ1-2; D is ambiguous. The germline gives CDR1 SGHNT, CDR2 YYREEE (reference sequence). The CDR3 is 12 residues long. V lost 2 bases, J lost 6 bases, and 8 bases lay in between. The CDR3 DNA sequence: TGTGCCAGCAGCTTAGGACTCGATGGCTACACCTTC. Its translation: CASSLGLDGYTF.

The genes are TRBV2 and TRBJ2-5, with 7 bases lining up with TRBD2. After removal of 4 bases from V and 5 bases from J, the junction contained 10 bases not matched to a gene. This CDR3 is built from 15 residues. CDR1 SNHLY and CDR2 FYNNEI come from the germline V gene. As DNA, the CDR3 is TGTGCCAGCAGTGCTCAGAGCGGGATTTGGGAGACCCAGTACTTC. It codes for CASSAQSGIWETQYF.

This chain links TRBV7-9 with TRBJ2-2; the D gene is possibly TRBD2 (5 bases). Trimming shortened V by 2 bases and J by 5 bases, and 12 bases separated the two germline ends. Germline CDR1 and CDR2: SEHNR and FQNEAQ (reference sequence). There are 15 residues in the CDR3. The CDR3 DNA reads TGTGCCAGCAGCTTATTCAATTGGGAGACCGGGGAGCTGTTTTTT. Translation gives CASSLFNWETGELFF.

This chain's CDR3 is CATRDRDTEAFF. The CDR3 DNA follows: TGCGCCACCCGGGACAGGGACACTGAAGCTTTCTTT. The chain is built from TRBV5-1 and TRBJ1-1; 9 bases fit TRBD1. Germline CDR1 and CDR2: SGHRS and YFSETQ. CDR3 length equals 12 residues. Trimming took 9 bases from V and 3 from J; bases not matched to a gene: 3.

The chain couples TRBV5-4 to TRBJ1-2, with D hard to call. The germline CDR1 and CDR2 sequences are SGHNT and YYREEE (reference sequence). The germline V and J ends were trimmed by 2 bases and 4 bases, with 9 bases remaining between them. The CDR3 has 13 amino acids. CDR3 loop: CASSFWQTYGYTF. The CDR3 DNA reads as TGTGCCAGCAGCTTCTGGCAAACCTATGGCTACACCTTC.